This T cell receptor (beta chain) comes out of a study of T cells in Graves' hyperthyroidism and ophthalmopathy (dated by TCRdb to the late 2010s). Concerning the study at large: Peripheral blood was sampled at the time of initial diagnosis, prior to any treatment. Prospective prediction of ophthalmopathy was tested in an independent validation cohort of fewer than 20 hyperthyroidism patients and 17 patients who later progressed to ophthalmopathy. The roughly 100 discovery patients were divided at random into training and test sets in a 7:3 ratio. The paper reports TCR Vbeta CDR3 sequencing of approximately 140 peripheral blood samples: around 45 ophthalmopathy, 70 to 85 hyperthyroidism and about 17 progressor patients. After blood sampling, hyperthyroidism patients were treated with methimazole at a starting dose of 30 mg daily, and ophthalmopathy patients were treated with high-dose intravenous methylprednisolone. In addition, the study compared T-cell repertoires in thyroid tissue and in blood from five or six Graves' hyperthyroidism patients. To identify TCR V-J signatures that set the groups apart, the researchers used a discovery cohort of 90 to 100 patients, made up of 43 with Graves' ophthalmopathy and about 60 with stable Graves' hyperthyroidism. On the study overall, not on this receptor specifically: In cross-validation, a model built on a 13 V-J signature told ophthalmopathy apart from stable hyperthyroidism with over 85% sensitivity and around 83% specificity, and in testing the same model reached 80%/75%. Blood samples also contained most of the expanded thyroid clonotypes (frequency above 0.001), which suggests that blood repertoires may reflect thyroid immune responses. Sample size was not statistically predetermined, and investigators were not blinded to group allocation. During validation, the model predicted progression to ophthalmopathy a median of approximately 6.5 months ahead of onset, with around 70% sensitivity and roughly 72% specificity.

This clonotype turned up a few times. Its target antigen remains unknown. No much larger clone is present one base from it, and per-base qualities are unavailable. A patient counted as having stable Graves' hyperthyroidism if no progression to ophthalmopathy occurred over 18 months of follow-up. Hyperthyroidism patients were aged 18 to 65 years and newly diagnosed, with disease duration of less than 2 months. Exclusion was applied to patients with uncontrolled infections, other autoimmune diseases, pregnancy or lactation. Diagnoses were established on the basis of clinical symptoms, serum thyroxine and TRAb, thyroid ultrasound, and orbital computed tomography. PBMCs were isolated from approximately 10 ml of fresh peripheral blood by Ficoll-Paque density gradient centrifugation. Trizol reagent was used to extract total RNA, and RNA quality was then checked on an Agilent 2100 Bioanalyzer. V was cut back by 0 bases and J by 4 bases, leaving a gap of 4 bases between them. Taken from the germline V gene (reference sequence), the CDR1 and CDR2 loops are GTSNPN and SVGIG. There are 12 amino acids in the CDR3, from cysteine to phenylalanine inclusive. Of all the DNA, just the CDR3 is kept, 36 bases in frame from base 1.

The TCR beta CDR3 regions were amplified from the RNA transcripts. A first-round RT-PCR of the TCR CDR3 used the HTBI primer set with the Qiagen OneStep RT-PCR kit. A second multiplex PCR round built the libraries, followed by size selection and purification. The libraries were sequenced on an Illumina HiSeq2000 using paired-end 100 bp reads. For the original study's pipeline: SOAPnuke was used to process the raw data, with reads discarded if the reads contained adapters or uncalled bases, had a mean Phred below 15, or lacked an exact constant-primer or identifier match. High-quality paired reads were merged using COPE v1.2.5, and each unique nucleotide sequence was defined as a clonotype. MiTCR v1.1 was used to align the clonotypes against IMGT TRBV, TRBD and TRBJ reference segments. Only V-J combinations with frequency above 0.0001, covering about 99% of repertoires, were analysed. A TCS score was defined as the ratio between F50 (clonal expansion) and ExV (chaos), using BLOSUM62-based TCRdist between CDR3 peptides within each V-J. Welch's t-statistics and random forest reduced 450 to 600 V-J features to 10 to 15, which were used in a naive Bayes classifier (R e1071). TCRdb trimmed public reads at Q25 via fastp, called clones via MiXCR and kept in-frame beta chains. Under each unique CDR3 protein, matching rows form one entry showing the most common genes and DNA. These V and J calls derive from TCRdb rather than the authors' analysis. This sample holds a few hundred thousand distinct CDR3 sequences; around a sixth were observed only once. In total, the top ten clones hold roughly 13% of the sample.

The sample consisted of blood. The V and J genes are TRBV30 and TRBJ1-5; no confident D gene assignment can be made. The receptor was isolated from a young woman with Graves' hyperthyroidism. The DNA is TGTGCCTGGAGTGTACGGAATCAGCCCCAGCATTTT. Its coded protein is CAWSVRNQPQHF.